This TCR beta chain was sequenced for a study of post-analysis software for immune sequencing data. Study background: Secondary progressive, relapsing-remitting and progressive-relapsing multiple sclerosis were among the included disease courses.

As for this clonotype: As yet, its antigen is unknown.

Tagging with unique molecular identifiers was a feature of the TCR beta cDNA libraries. The source material, about 0.85 to 11 million T cells, gave rise to roughly 500,000 cDNA molecules. TCRdb passed the PCR reads through MiXCR, listing each CDR3 protein once. The sample has just over 250,000 distinct CDR3 sequences; 35% to 40% are singletons. The CDR3 consists of 15 residues. Germline CDR1 is SEHNR and CDR2 is FQNEAQ (reference sequence). V lost 5 bases, J lost 2 bases, and 6 bases stayed unmatched. Overall study results and limits: When patients were compared with controls, a handful of TRBV segments were more frequent, TRBV5-6, TRBV5-1 and TRBV20-1 among them. There was significantly lower normalized Chao1 diversity in multiple sclerosis patients than in controls.

This sequence originates from a girl between 10 and 17 years old with multiple sclerosis. Sequenced input: blood. The chain has TRBV7-9 and TRBJ2-1; TRBD2 agrees at 7 bases. CDR3 nucleotide sequence: TGTGCCAGCAGCGGACGCGGGAGCGCCTACAATGAGCAGTTCTTC. Its protein is CASSGRGSAYNEQFF.